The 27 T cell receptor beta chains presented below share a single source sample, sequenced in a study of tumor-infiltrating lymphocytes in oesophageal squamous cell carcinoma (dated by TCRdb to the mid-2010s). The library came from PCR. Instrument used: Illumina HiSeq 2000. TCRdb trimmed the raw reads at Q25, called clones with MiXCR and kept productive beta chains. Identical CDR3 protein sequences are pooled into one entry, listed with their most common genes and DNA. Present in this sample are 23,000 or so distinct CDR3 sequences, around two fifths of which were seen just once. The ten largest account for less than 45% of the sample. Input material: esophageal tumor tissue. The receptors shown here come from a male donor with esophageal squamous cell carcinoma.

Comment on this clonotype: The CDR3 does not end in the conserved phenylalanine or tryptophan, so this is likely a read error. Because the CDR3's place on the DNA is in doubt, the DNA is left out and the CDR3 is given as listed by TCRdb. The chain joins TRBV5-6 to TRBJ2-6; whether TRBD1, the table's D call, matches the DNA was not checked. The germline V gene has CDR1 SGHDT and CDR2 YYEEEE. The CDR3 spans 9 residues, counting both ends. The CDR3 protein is CASSLGLRT.

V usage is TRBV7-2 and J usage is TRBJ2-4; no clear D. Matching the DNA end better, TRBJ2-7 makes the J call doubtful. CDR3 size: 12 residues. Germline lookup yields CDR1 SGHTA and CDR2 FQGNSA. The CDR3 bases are TGTGCCAGCAGCTTAGTTTTTTACGAGCAGTACTTC. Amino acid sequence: CASSLVFYEQYF.

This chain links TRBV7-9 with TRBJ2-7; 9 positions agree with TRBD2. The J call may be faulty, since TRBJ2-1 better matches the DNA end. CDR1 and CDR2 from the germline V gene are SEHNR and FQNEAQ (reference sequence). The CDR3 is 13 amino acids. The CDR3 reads CASSFGLAGEQFF. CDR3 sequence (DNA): TGTGCCAGCAGCTTCGGGCTAGCGGGGGAGCAGTTCTTC.

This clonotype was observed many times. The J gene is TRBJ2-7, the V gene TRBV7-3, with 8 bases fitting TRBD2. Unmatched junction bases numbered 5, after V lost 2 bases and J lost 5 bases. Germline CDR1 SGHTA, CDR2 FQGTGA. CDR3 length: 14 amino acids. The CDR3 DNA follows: TGTGCCAGCAGCTTATCGGGAGGGCCTAACGAGCAGTACTTC. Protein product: CASSLSGGPNEQYF.

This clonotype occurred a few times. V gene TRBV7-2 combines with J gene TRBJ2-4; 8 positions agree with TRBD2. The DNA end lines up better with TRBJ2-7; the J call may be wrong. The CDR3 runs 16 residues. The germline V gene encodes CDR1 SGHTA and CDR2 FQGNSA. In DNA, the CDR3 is TGTGCCAGCAGCCACCGGGGGGGGCAGGCTACCTACGAGCAGTACTTC. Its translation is CASSHRGGQATYEQYF.

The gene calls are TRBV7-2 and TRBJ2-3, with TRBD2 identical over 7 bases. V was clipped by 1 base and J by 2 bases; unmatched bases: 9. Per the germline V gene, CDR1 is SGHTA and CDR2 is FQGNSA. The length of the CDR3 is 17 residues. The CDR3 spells CASSLGEGGSLTDTQYF. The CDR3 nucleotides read TGTGCCAGCAGCTTAGGGGAAGGCGGGAGCCTCACAGATACGCAGTATTTT.

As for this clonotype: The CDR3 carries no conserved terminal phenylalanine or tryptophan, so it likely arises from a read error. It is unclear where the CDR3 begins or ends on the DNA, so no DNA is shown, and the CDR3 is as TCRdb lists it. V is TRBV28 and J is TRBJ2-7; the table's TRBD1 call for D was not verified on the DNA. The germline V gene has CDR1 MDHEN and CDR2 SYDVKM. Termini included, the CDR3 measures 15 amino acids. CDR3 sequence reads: CASSRGQNYGYTFGS.

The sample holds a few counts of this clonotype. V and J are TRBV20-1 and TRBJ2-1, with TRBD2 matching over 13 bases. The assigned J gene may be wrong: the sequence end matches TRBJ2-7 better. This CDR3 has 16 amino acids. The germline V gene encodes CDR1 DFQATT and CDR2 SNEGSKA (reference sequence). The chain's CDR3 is CSARDTSGRAYNEQYF. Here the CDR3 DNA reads TGCAGTGCTAGAGACACTAGCGGGAGGGCCTACAATGAGCAGTACTTC.

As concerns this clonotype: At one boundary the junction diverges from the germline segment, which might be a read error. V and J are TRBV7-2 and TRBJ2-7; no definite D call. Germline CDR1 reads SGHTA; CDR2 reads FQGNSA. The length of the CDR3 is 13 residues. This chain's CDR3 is CASSFRSDSPLHF. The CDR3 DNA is TGTGCCAGCAGCTTTCGGTCGGATTCACCCCTCCACTTC.

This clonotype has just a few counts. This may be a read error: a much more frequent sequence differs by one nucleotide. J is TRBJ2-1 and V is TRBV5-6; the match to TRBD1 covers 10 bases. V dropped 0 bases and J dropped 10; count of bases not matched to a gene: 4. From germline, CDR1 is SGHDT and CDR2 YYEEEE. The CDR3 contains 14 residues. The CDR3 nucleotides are TGTGCCAGCAGCTTGGGACAGGGGGCCAACGAGCAGTTCTTC. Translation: CASSLGQGANEQFF.

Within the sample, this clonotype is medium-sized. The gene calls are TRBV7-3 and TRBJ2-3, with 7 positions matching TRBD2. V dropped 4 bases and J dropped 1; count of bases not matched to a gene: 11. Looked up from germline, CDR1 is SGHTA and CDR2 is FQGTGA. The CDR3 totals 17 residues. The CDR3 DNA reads TGTGCCAGCAGCTCGCAGGTGCAGCGGGGAGGCACAGATACGCAGTATTTT. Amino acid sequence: CASSSQVQRGGTDTQYF.

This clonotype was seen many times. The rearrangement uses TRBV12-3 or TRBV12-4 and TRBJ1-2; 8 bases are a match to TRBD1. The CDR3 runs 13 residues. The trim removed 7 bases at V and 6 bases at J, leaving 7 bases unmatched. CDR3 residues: CASIDGQGHGYTF. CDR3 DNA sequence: TGTGCCAGCATCGATGGACAGGGCCATGGCTACACCTTC.

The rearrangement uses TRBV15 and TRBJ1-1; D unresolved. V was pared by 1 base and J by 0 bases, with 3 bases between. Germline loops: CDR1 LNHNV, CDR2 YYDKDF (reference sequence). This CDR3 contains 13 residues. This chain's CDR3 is CATSRGLNTEAFF. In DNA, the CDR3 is TGTGCCACCAGCAGAGGACTGAACACTGAAGCTTTCTTT.

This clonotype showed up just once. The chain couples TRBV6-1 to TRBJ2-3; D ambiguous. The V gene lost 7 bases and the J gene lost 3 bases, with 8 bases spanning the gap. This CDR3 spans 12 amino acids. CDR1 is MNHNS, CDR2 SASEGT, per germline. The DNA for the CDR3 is TGTGCCAGCACCGGCCCTACAGATACGCAGTATTTT. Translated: CASTGPTDTQYF.

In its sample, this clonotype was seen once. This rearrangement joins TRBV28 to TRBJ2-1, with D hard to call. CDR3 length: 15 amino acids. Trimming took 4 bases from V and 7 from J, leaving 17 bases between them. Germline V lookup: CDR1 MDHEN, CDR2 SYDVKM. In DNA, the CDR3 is TGTGCCAGCAGTTCCCTGCTCGGCCCACAAAATGAGCAGTTCTTC. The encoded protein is CASSSLLGPQNEQFF.

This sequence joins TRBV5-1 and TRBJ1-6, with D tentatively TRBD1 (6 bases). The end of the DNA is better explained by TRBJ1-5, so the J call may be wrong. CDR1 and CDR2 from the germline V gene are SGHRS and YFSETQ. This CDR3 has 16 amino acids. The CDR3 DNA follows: TGCGCCAGCAGCTTGGATCCTATGGGGGCCGAAGGGCCCCAGCATTTT. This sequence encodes CASSLDPMGAEGPQHF.

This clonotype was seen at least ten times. The CDR3 loop is CASYGGQGGEQYF. The CDR3, as DNA: TGTGCCAGCTATGGGGGTCAGGGAGGCGAGCAGTACTTC. This chain joins TRBV5-6 and TRBJ2-7, with D tentatively TRBD2 (6 bases). Trimming cost V 7 bases and J 6 bases, with 17 bases left between them. The CDR3 loop spans 13 amino acids. Germline V gene lookup returns CDR1 SGHDT and CDR2 YYEEEE.

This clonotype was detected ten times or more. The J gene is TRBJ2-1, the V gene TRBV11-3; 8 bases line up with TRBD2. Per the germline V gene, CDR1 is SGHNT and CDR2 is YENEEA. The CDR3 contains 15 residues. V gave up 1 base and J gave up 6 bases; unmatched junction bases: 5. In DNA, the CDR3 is TGTGCCAGCAGCTTAGGACTAGCGCGTGGCAATGAGCAGTTCTTC. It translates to CASSLGLARGNEQFF.

This CDR3 reads CASSSRGPTRETQYF. DNA for the CDR3: TGTGCCAGCAGCTCTAGGGGACCCACGAGGGAGACCCAGTACTTC. V and J are TRBV3-1 and TRBJ2-5; D assignment may be TRBD1 or TRBD2 (5 bases each). V was cut by 5 bases and J by 5 bases, with 18 bases left in between. The CDR3 is 15 residues long. In germline, CDR1 is LGHDT, CDR2 YNNKEL (reference sequence).

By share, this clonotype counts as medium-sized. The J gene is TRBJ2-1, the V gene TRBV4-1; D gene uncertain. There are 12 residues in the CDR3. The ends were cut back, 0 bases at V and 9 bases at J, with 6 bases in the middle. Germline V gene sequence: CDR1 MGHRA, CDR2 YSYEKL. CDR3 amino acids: CASSQESSEQFF. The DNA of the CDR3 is TGCGCCAGCAGCCAAGAGTCGAGTGAGCAGTTCTTC.

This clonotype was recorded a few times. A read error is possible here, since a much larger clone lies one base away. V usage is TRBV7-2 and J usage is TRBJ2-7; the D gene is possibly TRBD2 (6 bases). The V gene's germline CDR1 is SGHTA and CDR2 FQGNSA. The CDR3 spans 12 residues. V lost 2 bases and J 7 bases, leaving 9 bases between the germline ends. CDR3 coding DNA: TGTGCCAGCAGCTTAACTAGCATTGAGCAGTACTTC. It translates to CASSLTSIEQYF.

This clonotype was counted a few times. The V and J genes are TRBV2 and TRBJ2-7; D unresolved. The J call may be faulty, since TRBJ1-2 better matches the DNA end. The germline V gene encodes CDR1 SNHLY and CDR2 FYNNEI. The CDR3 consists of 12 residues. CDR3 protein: CATEDANYGYTF. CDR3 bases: TGTGCCACTGAGGACGCCAACTATGGCTACACCTTC.

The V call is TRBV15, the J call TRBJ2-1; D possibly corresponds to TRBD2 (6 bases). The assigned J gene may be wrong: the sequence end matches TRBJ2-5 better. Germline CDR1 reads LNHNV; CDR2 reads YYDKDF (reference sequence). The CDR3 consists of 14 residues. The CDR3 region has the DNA TGTGCCACCAGCCGAACTAGCAGACAAGAGACCCAGTACTTC. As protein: CATSRTSRQETQYF.

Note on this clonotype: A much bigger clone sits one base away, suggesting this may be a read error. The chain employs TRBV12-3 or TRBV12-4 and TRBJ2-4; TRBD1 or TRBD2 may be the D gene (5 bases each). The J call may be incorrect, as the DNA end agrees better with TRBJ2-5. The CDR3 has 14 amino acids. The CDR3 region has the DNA TGTGCCAGCAGTTTGGGCCGGGGACGTGAGACCCAGTACTTC. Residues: CASSLGRGRETQYF.

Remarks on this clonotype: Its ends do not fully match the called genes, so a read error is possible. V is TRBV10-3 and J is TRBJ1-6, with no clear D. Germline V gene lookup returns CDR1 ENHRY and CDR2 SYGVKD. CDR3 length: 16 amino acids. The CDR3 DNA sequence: TGTGCCATCAGTGGTAATATCGGATCGGGTAATTCACCCCTCCACTTC. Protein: CAISGNIGSGNSPLHF.

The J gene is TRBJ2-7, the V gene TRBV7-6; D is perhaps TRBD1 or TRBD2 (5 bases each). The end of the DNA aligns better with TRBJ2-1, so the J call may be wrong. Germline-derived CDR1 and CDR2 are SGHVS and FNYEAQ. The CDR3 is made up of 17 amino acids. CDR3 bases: TGTGCCAGCAGCTTGGGGCAAACTAGGCGACAATTCAATGAGCAGTTCTTC. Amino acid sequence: CASSLGQTRRQFNEQFF.

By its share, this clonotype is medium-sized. The CDR3 region is CASSYLAAGLAAYEQYF. The CDR3 DNA is TGTGCCAGCAGTTACCTAGCGGCGGGACTAGCGGCCTACGAGCAGTACTTC. The gene calls are TRBV6-6 and TRBJ2-7, with TRBD2 identical over 11 bases. The CDR3 totals 17 residues. The germline CDR1 and CDR2 sequences are MNHNY and SVGAGI (reference sequence). Trimming removed 2 bases from V and 2 bases from J; junction bases left unmatched: 8.